This is a list of T cell receptor beta chains from one sample in a study of CD8+ T cells in alopecia areata. Libraries were prepared by immunoSEQ multiplex PCR; TCRdb keeps only in-frame clonotypes and omits some of them. The table has approximately 99,000 clones, over 55% seen once. The sequencing input was NKG2D-low CD8+ T cells sorted from blood. The receptors stem from a human donor with alopecia areata. CDR3s include the opening cysteine and the closing phenylalanine or tryptophan. Fields, in order: V gene, clone size, J gene, D gene, CDR3 protein, CDR3 DNA. The D gene is left open where the match is weak. Clone size appears in some rows only: once, few, many, or a class for an expanded clone.

v_gene: TRBV30; abundance: few; j_gene: TRBJ1-1; d_gene: -; CDR3aa: CAWSAKLPLGGETEAFF; CDR3nt: TGTGCCTGGAGTGCTAAACTCCCCTTGGGAGGTGAAACTGAAGCTTTCTTT
v_gene: TRBV2; abundance: -; j_gene: TRBJ2-5; d_gene: -; CDR3aa: CASSEAVGPKTYQETQYF; CDR3nt: TGTGCCAGCAGTGAAGCGGTCGGGCCGAAGACTTACCAAGAGACCCAGTACTTC
v_gene: TRBV5-1; abundance: few; j_gene: TRBJ2-3; d_gene: -; CDR3aa: CASSSLPLDTQYF; CDR3nt: TGCGCCAGCAGTTCCCTACCTCTGGATACGCAGTATTTT
v_gene: TRBV19; abundance: few; j_gene: TRBJ2-2; d_gene: -; CDR3aa: CASSMGDANSGELFF; CDR3nt: TGTGCCAGTAGTATGGGGGACGCCAATTCCGGGGAGCTGTTTTTT
v_gene: TRBV4-3; abundance: few; j_gene: TRBJ2-1; d_gene: TRBD2; CDR3aa: CASSPTGGGYNEQFF; CDR3nt: TGCGCCAGCAGCCCTACGGGAGGGGGGTACAATGAGCAGTTCTTC
v_gene: TRBV28; abundance: -; j_gene: TRBJ2-7; d_gene: TRBD1; CDR3aa: CASRIPGQGYEQYF; CDR3nt: TGTGCCAGCAGGATCCCGGGACAGGGCTACGAGCAGTACTTC
v_gene: TRBV5-1; abundance: -; j_gene: TRBJ2-6; d_gene: -; CDR3aa: CASSGPDRISGANVLTF; CDR3nt: TGCGCCAGCAGCGGACCGGACAGAATCTCTGGGGCCAACGTCCTGACTTTC
v_gene: TRBV7-2; abundance: -; j_gene: TRBJ1-2; d_gene: -; CDR3aa: CASSLAQGGFGYGYTF; CDR3nt: TGTGCCAGCAGCCTAGCACAGGGAGGATTCGGCTATGGCTACACCTTC
v_gene: TRBV2; abundance: -; j_gene: TRBJ2-4; d_gene: -; CDR3aa: CASSDPDSQDSIQYF; CDR3nt: TGTGCCAGCAGTGATCCGGACAGCCAGGATAGCATTCAGTACTTC
v_gene: TRBV6-1; abundance: -; j_gene: TRBJ2-5; d_gene: TRBD1; CDR3aa: CASNRDRLEETQYF; CDR3nt: TGTGCCAGCAATCGGGACAGACTTGAAGAGACCCAGTACTTC
v_gene: TRBV27; abundance: once; j_gene: TRBJ1-1; d_gene: -; CDR3aa: CASSPDTLTEAFF; CDR3nt: TGTGCCAGCAGTCCGGATACGCTCACTGAAGCTTTCTTT
v_gene: TRBV5-1; abundance: -; j_gene: TRBJ1-2; d_gene: TRBD1; CDR3aa: CASSWTGPTNYGYTF; CDR3nt: TGCGCCAGCAGCTGGACAGGGCCCACAAACTATGGCTACACCTTC